The 32 T cell receptor beta chains in this list originate from one sample, sequenced in a study of T cells in Graves' hyperthyroidism and ophthalmopathy. RNA transcripts gave rise to amplified TCR beta CDR3 regions. During a first-round RT-PCR of the TCR CDR3, the HTBI primer set was used. TCRdb reprocessed the multiplex PCR reads with MiXCR, giving one entry per CDR3 protein. The data contain approximately 560,000 distinct CDR3 sequences, about 45% of them singletons. The specimen sequenced was peripheral blood or thyroid tissue (not recorded which). These receptors all stem from a young woman with Graves' hyperthyroidism.

V is TRBV29-1 and J is TRBJ1-2; a possible D gene is TRBD1 (5 bases). This CDR3 comprises 12 residues. V lost 4 bases and J lost 9, with 15 bases in between. Germline CDR1 is SQVTM and CDR2 is ANQGSEA. CDR3 loop: CSVGGRVESYTF. The CDR3 region has the DNA TGCAGCGTTGGGGGCAGGGTCGAAAGCTACACCTTC.

V gene TRBV5-1 combines with J gene TRBJ1-1; the match to TRBD1 covers 11 bases. From germline, CDR1 is SGHRS and CDR2 YFSETQ. This CDR3 contains 15 residues. V lost 4 bases and J lost 7; bases outside the gene matches: 9. CDR3 protein: CASSVGQGAMGEAFF. The CDR3 region has the DNA TGCGCCAGCAGCGTAGGACAGGGGGCGATGGGTGAAGCTTTCTTT.

Only a few counts were recorded for this clonotype. The chain has TRBV14 and TRBJ2-5, with 13 bases aligning to TRBD2. With 3 bases clipped from V and 12 bases from J, the junction kept 10 bases outside the gene matches. Germline CDR1 and CDR2: SGHDN and FVKESK. This CDR3 region has 15 residues. CDR3 nucleotides: TGTGCCAGCAGCCAGAGACCTACTGGGACTAGCGGGGAGTACTTC. Translating it yields CASSQRPTGTSGEYF.

The V call is TRBV20-1, the J call TRBJ2-5; D possibly matches TRBD1 or TRBD2 (5 bases each). This CDR3 has 13 residues. V lost 6 bases and J 1 base, leaving 12 bases between the germline ends. CDR1 and CDR2 (germline): DFQATT, SNEGSKA (reference sequence). CDR3 in DNA: TGCAGTGCCAACGAGAGGGGCCAAGAGACCCAGTACTTC. It translates to CSANERGQETQYF.

The rearrangement joins TRBV24-1 to TRBJ1-2; possibly TRBD1 for D (5 bases). CDR1 and CDR2 (germline): KGHDR, SFDVKD. This CDR3 contains 12 residues. V was clipped by 11 bases and J by 6 bases, with 15 bases between them. CDR3 in amino acids: CAIRITGDGYTF. The DNA of the CDR3 is TGTGCCATCAGGATCACAGGCGATGGCTACACCTTC.

This clonotype was seen repeatedly, ten times or more. The chain combines TRBV10-3 with TRBJ1-5; no definite D call. The V and J ends lost 11 bases and 6 bases respectively, with 14 bases between them. CDR1 and CDR2 (germline): ENHRY, SYGVKD. CDR3 size: 12 residues. CDR3 nucleotide sequence: TGTGCCGTCCAACGGAGGGTTCAGCCCCAGCATTTT. Translated, it gives CAVQRRVQPQHF.

This clonotype occurred many times. The chain links TRBV15 to TRBJ1-5; unclear D gene. CDR1 LNHNV and CDR2 YYDKDF come from the germline V gene (reference sequence). This CDR3 contains 13 residues. Deletions cut 3 bases from V and 7 bases from J, with 10 bases between. The CDR3 sequence is CATSSSRGQPQHF. The CDR3 region has the DNA TGTGCCACCAGCAGCAGCCGGGGACAGCCCCAGCATTTT. Full variable domain (remainder filled in from reference TRBV15 and TRBJ1-5): DAMVIQNPRYQVTQFGKPVTLSCSQTLNHNVMYWYQQKSSQAPKLLFHYYDKDFNNEADTPDNFQSRRPNTSFCFLDIRSPGLGDTAMYLCATSSSRGQPQHFGDGTRLSIL.

In regard to this clonotype: A junction end diverges from the germline sequence, so it may reflect a read error. CDR3 in DNA: TGTGCCATCAGTGAAGCGGCGGGAAACGAGCAGTACTTC. Residues: CAISEAAGNEQYF. The chain uses TRBV2 and TRBJ2-7, with D perhaps matching TRBD2 (6 bases). Germline V gives CDR1 SNHLY, CDR2 FYNNEI. This CDR3 is 13 amino acids long.

The chain carries TRBV10-3 and TRBJ1-3; weak D call: TRBD1 (6 bases). Germline V lookup: CDR1 ENHRY, CDR2 SYGVKD. This CDR3 region has 15 residues. Trimming cost V 11 bases and J 1 base, with 18 bases left between them. The CDR3, as DNA: TGTGCCTCAAAAGAGAGGACAGCTTCTGGAAACACCATATATTTT. Protein product: CASKERTASGNTIYF.

Many counts were recorded for this clonotype. This chain connects TRBV7-9 to TRBJ2-7; 7 bases agree with TRBD1. CDR3 length: 13 residues. J lost 5 bases, V lost 4 bases, and 5 bases had no gene match. CDR1 is SEHNR and CDR2 is FQNEAQ in the germline V gene (reference sequence). The CDR3 protein is CASSSRQGHEQYF. DNA for the CDR3: TGTGCCAGCAGCTCACGACAGGGCCACGAGCAGTACTTC.

Here the CDR3 DNA reads TGTGCCAGCAGCCAAGAAACAGGGGGTTCCTACGAGCAGTACTTC. Translation: CASSQETGGSYEQYF. The chain is built from TRBV9 and TRBJ2-7; 8 nucleotides align to TRBD1. The V and J ends lost 4 bases and 1 base, in that order; junction bases with no gene match: 7. This CDR3 contains 15 residues. The germline CDR1 and CDR2 sequences are SGDLS and YYNGEE.

This clonotype was counted between two and nine times. The chain recombines TRBV24-1 with TRBJ2-2; D is possibly TRBD1 (5 bases). The CDR3 covers 14 residues. The germline V gene has CDR1 KGHDR and CDR2 SFDVKD. The V gene lost 3 bases and the J gene lost 4 bases, with 8 bases spanning the gap. The CDR3 sequence is CATSDVTVTGELFF. CDR3 bases: TGTGCCACCAGTGATGTGACAGTCACCGGGGAGCTGTTTTTT.

As for this clonotype: This is likely a read error, given that the CDR3 carries no conserved phenylalanine or tryptophan at its end. No DNA is shown, since the ends of the CDR3 on it are uncertain; the CDR3 is the one TCRdb lists. The chain is built from TRBV29-1 and TRBJ1-4; no DNA check was done on the table's D call, TRBD1. 11 amino acids form the CDR3, both terminal residues included. The germline V gene encodes CDR1 SQVTM and CDR2 ANQGSEA. This CDR3 reads CSVEKGRDRVR.

At least ten counts were recorded for this clonotype. This chain connects TRBV15 to TRBJ1-2, with D possibly TRBD1 on 6 matching bases. This CDR3 region has 15 residues. Trimming left V 0 bases short and J 2 bases short, with 10 bases between. Germline CDR1 and CDR2: LNHNV and YYDKDF (reference sequence). The CDR3 region is CATSRDRTGNYGYTF. The CDR3 DNA is TGTGCCACCAGCAGAGATCGAACAGGGAACTATGGCTACACCTTC. Full variable domain (rest looked up from reference TRBV15 and TRBJ1-2): DAMVIQNPRYQVTQFGKPVTLSCSQTLNHNVMYWYQQKSSQAPKLLFHYYDKDFNNEADTPDNFQSRRPNTSFCFLDIRSPGLGDTAMYLCATSRDRTGNYGYTFGSGTRLTVV.

Concerning this clonotype itself: A junction boundary mismatches the germline segment, possibly from a read error. The gene calls are TRBV7-6 and TRBJ1-1, with TRBD1 as a possible D gene (6 bases). Germline V gene sequence: CDR1 SGHVS, CDR2 FNYEAQ. This CDR3 has 12 residues. CDR3 sequence: CASSVTGAEAFF. The CDR3 DNA sequence: TGTGCCAGCAGTGTGACAGGAGCTGAGGCTTTCTTT.

This clonotype has a count of ten or more. This rearrangement joins TRBV6-5 to TRBJ2-7, with 8 bases aligning to TRBD2. Germline V CDR1 and CDR2: MNHEY, SVGAGI. V lost 8 bases to trimming and J lost 4 bases; unmatched junction nucleotides: 10. This CDR3 spans 14 amino acids. CDR3 bases: TGTGCCAGCGGAGGAGCGGGAGACATATACGAGCAGTACTTC. It specifies CASGGAGDIYEQYF.

Remarks on this clonotype: The junction does not match germline at one end; this may be a read error. The rearrangement uses TRBV29-1 and TRBJ1-4, with D maybe TRBD1 (6 bases). CDR3 length equals 12 residues. CDR1 and CDR2 from the germline V gene are SQVTM and ANQGSEA. CDR3 coding DNA: TGCACCGTTTCGGGGGCAAATGAAAAACTGTTTTTT. Protein product: CTVSGANEKLFF.

A word on this clonotype: A junction boundary mismatches the germline segment, possibly from a read error. The chain has TRBV7-9 and TRBJ2-2; unclear D gene. Germline assignment: CDR1 SEHNR and CDR2 FQNEAQ (reference sequence). This CDR3 has 14 amino acids. CDR3 region: CAGSLNVPNGELFF. CDR3 nucleotides: TGTGCCGGCAGCTTAAACGTCCCGAACGGGGAGCTGTTTTTT.

This clonotype was picked up a small number of times. The chain uses TRBV20-1 and TRBJ2-5; D may be TRBD1 or TRBD2 (6 bases each). Germline V gene lookup returns CDR1 DFQATT and CDR2 SNEGSKA (reference sequence). V lost 6 bases and J 5 bases, leaving 22 bases between the germline ends. This CDR3 spans 15 amino acids. As DNA, the CDR3 is TGCAGTGCGGTCCCCGGTGGGGGGCGCGTGGAGACCCAGTACTTC. Translating gives CSAVPGGGRVETQYF.

This clonotype was detected a few times. V and J are TRBV7-2 and TRBJ2-2; D uncertain. V was cut by 5 bases and J by 6 bases, with 10 bases left in between. Germline CDR1 is SGHTA and CDR2 is FQGNSA. The CDR3 runs to 13 residues. CDR3 coding DNA: TGTGCCAGCAGCCCCCGGGCGGCCGGGGAGCTGTTTTTT. Protein sequence: CASSPRAAGELFF.

This clonotype was seen a handful of times. The chain joins TRBV7-9 to TRBJ1-3; no firm D call. Germline V lookup: CDR1 SEHNR, CDR2 FQNEAQ (reference sequence). This CDR3 comprises 15 residues. V was clipped by 5 bases and J by 0 bases, with 11 bases between them. The CDR3 coding sequence is TGTGCCAGCAGCCTACCGGGAAACTCTGGAAACACCATATATTTT. As protein: CASSLPGNSGNTIYF.

This clonotype occurred a few times. The chain couples TRBV12-3 or TRBV12-4 to TRBJ2-5; no clear D. Trimming removed 6 bases at V and 1 base at J, with 12 bases between. The CDR3 spans 14 residues. CDR3 bases: TGTGCCAGCAGCGCCGACGCTCGCCAAGAGACCCAGTACTTC. Translation: CASSADARQETQYF.

This clonotype was recorded a few times. The rearrangement links TRBV13 to TRBJ2-5, with TRBD2 matching 13 bases. CDR3 length: 15 amino acids. The germline V gene has CDR1 PRHDT and CDR2 FYEKMQ (reference sequence). Losses at the gene ends were 8 bases for V and 7 bases for J; bases not matched to a gene: 10. CDR3 nucleotide sequence: TGTGCCAGCGCCGGGACTAGCGGGACAGGGGCGACCCAGTACTTC. Translated, it gives CASAGTSGTGATQYF. Based on the CDR3 plus reference TRBV13 and TRBJ2-5, the full variable domain is AAGVIQSPRHLIKEKRETATLKCYPIPRHDTVYWYQQGPGQDPQFLISFYEKMQSDKGSIPDRFSAQQFSDYHSELNMSSLELGDSALYFCASAGTSGTGATQYFGPGTRLLVL.

Ten or more counts support this clonotype. Without the conserved terminal phenylalanine or tryptophan, this CDR3 likely stems from a read error. No DNA is shown, since the ends of the CDR3 on it are uncertain; the CDR3 is the one TCRdb lists. The chain employs TRBV10-3 and TRBJ1-4; TRBD1, the table's D call, was not compared with the DNA. CDR1 and CDR2 from the germline V gene are ENHRY and SYGVKD. Including both end residues, the CDR3 is 11 amino acids long. CDR3 amino acids: CAISKDRGRAL.

The V call is TRBV7-9, the J call TRBJ1-4; TRBD1 is a possible D gene (6 bases). Looked up from germline, CDR1 is SEHNR and CDR2 is FQNEAQ (reference sequence). Trimming pared 5 bases from V and 1 base from J, leaving 14 bases between. CDR3 length: 16 residues. CDR3 residues: CASSLSGRGTNEKLFF. In DNA, the CDR3 is TGTGCCAGCAGCCTCAGTGGCAGGGGAACTAATGAAAAACTGTTTTTT.

The CDR3 DNA reads as TGTGCCATCAGCCCCGGGACAGGAAATTCACCCCTCCACTTT. Its protein product is CAISPGTGNSPLHF. The gene calls are TRBV10-3 and TRBJ1-6; 8 bases fit TRBD1. CDR1 and CDR2 from the germline V gene are ENHRY and SYGVKD. V was clipped by 6 bases and J by 7 bases; unmatched bases: 5. The CDR3 extends over 14 amino acids.

The table lists this clonotype with many counts. V usage is TRBV2 and J usage is TRBJ1-4, with unresolved D. CDR1 is SNHLY, CDR2 FYNNEI, per germline. Trimming shortened V by 0 bases and J by 16 bases, and 9 bases separated the two germline ends. This CDR3 spans 11 amino acids. The DNA for the CDR3 is TGTGCCAGCAGTGAAGCAGGGCTCGGGTTTTTT. It is translated as CASSEAGLGFF. Based on the CDR3 plus reference TRBV2 and TRBJ1-4, the full variable domain is EPEVTQTPSHQVTQMGQEVILRCVPISNHLYFYWYRQILGQKVEFLVSFYNNEISEKSEIFDDQFSVERPDGSNFTLKIRSTKLEDSAMYFCASSEAGLGFFGSGTQLSVL.

The chain joins TRBV7-2 to TRBJ2-7; 9 bases map to TRBD2. Germline V lookup: CDR1 SGHTA, CDR2 FQGNSA. This CDR3 has 14 residues. Trimming removed 5 bases from V and 6 bases from J; junction bases left unmatched: 8. The CDR3 region has the DNA TGTGCCAGCAGCACCCTTTTAGCGGGAGTCGAGCAGTACTTC. This translates into CASSTLLAGVEQYF.

This chain uses TRBV29-1 with TRBJ1-4, with a weak D call TRBD1 (5 bases). The germline CDR1 and CDR2 sequences are SQVTM and ANQGSEA. This CDR3 has 14 amino acids. V lost 7 bases and J 5 bases, leaving 17 bases between the germline ends. CDR3 bases: TGCAGCGCCCTTATCGGGGCGGAGAATGAAAAACTGTTTTTT. Its protein is CSALIGAENEKLFF.

This sequence joins TRBV7-8 and TRBJ2-1; TRBD2 matches at 8 bases. Germline CDR1 SGHVS, CDR2 FQNEAQ. The trim removed 1 base at V and 5 bases at J, leaving 1 base unmatched. The CDR3 is 14 residues long. As DNA, the CDR3 is TGTGCCAGCAGCTTAGAACTAGCGGACAATGAGCAGTTCTTC. Amino acids: CASSLELADNEQFF. Based on the CDR3 plus reference TRBV7-8 and TRBJ2-1, the full variable domain is GAGVSQSPRYKVAKRGQDVALRCDPISGHVSLFWYQQALGQGPEFLTYFQNEAQLDKSGLPSDRFFAERPEGSVSTLKIQRTQQEDSAVYLCASSLELADNEQFFGPGTRLTVL.

The rearrangement joins TRBV20-1 to TRBJ1-3; possibly TRBD1 for D (6 bases). This CDR3 is 15 amino acids long. Germline-derived CDR1 and CDR2 are DFQATT and SNEGSKA (reference sequence). Trimming removed 5 bases at V and 0 bases at J, with 14 bases between. The DNA of the CDR3 is TGCAGTGCTTTCCGGGACACCAGCTCTGGAAACACCATATATTTT. It codes for CSAFRDTSSGNTIYF.

On this clonotype itself: Possible read error: a much larger clone is one base away. The genes are TRBV7-3 and TRBJ2-6; D perhaps matches TRBD1 (5 bases). This CDR3 has 16 residues. Germline-derived CDR1 and CDR2 are SGHTA and FQGTGA. Trimming took off 3 bases at V and 2 bases at J, with 11 bases between the two ends. In DNA form, the CDR3 reads TGTGCCAGCAGCTTCAACCAGGGCCCTGGGGCCAACGTCCTGACTTTC. It translates to CASSFNQGPGANVLTF.